These T cell receptor beta chains were read from a single sample in a study of siplizumab effects on memory and regulatory T cells. This table comes from immunoSEQ multiplex PCR, and its TCRdb copy is limited to in-frame clones, with some not included. Of some 64,000 clones in the sample, about 80% were seen once. Sequenced: memory CD4+ T cells sorted from blood. These TCRs come from a human donor in good health. Each CDR3 is given with its conserved first and last residue. Fields, in order: J gene, clone size, V gene, D gene, CDR3 DNA, CDR3 protein. D genes are given only for firm matches. Clone size is not always given. Where it is, it says once, few, many or a class for expanded clones.

J gene: TRBJ1-4; clone size: NA; V gene: TRBV5-6; D gene: NA; CDR3 DNA: TGTGCCAGCAGCTTGGACAGCTGGAATGAAAAACTGTTTTTT; CDR3 protein: CASSLDSWNEKLFF
J gene: TRBJ1-5; clone size: NA; V gene: TRBV27; D gene: TRBD1; CDR3 DNA: TGTGCCAGCAGACCCACGAGGGGGAGACAGGGTGACCAGCCCCAGCATTTT; CDR3 protein: CASRPTRGRQGDQPQHF
J gene: TRBJ2-4; clone size: NA; V gene: TRBV2; D gene: NA; CDR3 DNA: TGTGCCAGCAGTGAAAGCATTCAGTACTTC; CDR3 protein: CASSESIQYF
J gene: TRBJ1-3; clone size: NA; V gene: TRBV5-6; D gene: NA; CDR3 DNA: TGTGCCAGCAGCGGGGACTCTGGAAACACCATATATTTT; CDR3 protein: CASSGDSGNTIYF
J gene: TRBJ1-1; clone size: few; V gene: TRBV4-1; D gene: NA; CDR3 DNA: TGCGCCAGCAGCCAAGAGTGGGGGGGAGAGGCTTTCTTT; CDR3 protein: CASSQEWGGEAFF
J gene: TRBJ2-1; clone size: NA; V gene: TRBV4-2; D gene: NA; CDR3 DNA: TGTGCCAGCAGCTTCCAATCAGATAGCTCCTACAATGAGCAGTTCTTC; CDR3 protein: CASSFQSDSSYNEQFF
J gene: TRBJ2-2; clone size: NA; V gene: TRBV5-1; D gene: NA; CDR3 DNA: TGCGCCAGCAGCTTCAACACCGGGGAGCTGTTTTTT; CDR3 protein: CASSFNTGELFF
J gene: TRBJ1-5; clone size: NA; V gene: TRBV23-1; D gene: NA; CDR3 DNA: TGCGCCAGCAGTCAAATCCGGGCTCAGCCCCAGCATTTT; CDR3 protein: CASSQIRAQPQHF
J gene: TRBJ2-7; clone size: NA; V gene: TRBV12-5; D gene: NA; CDR3 DNA: TGTGCTAGTGCCGCAGCAAGTTCCTACGAGCAGTACTTC; CDR3 protein: CASAAASSYEQYF
J gene: TRBJ2-7; clone size: NA; V gene: TRBV5-1; D gene: NA; CDR3 DNA: TGCGCCAGCAGCGGGGGGTTGACCTACGAGCAGTACTTC; CDR3 protein: CASSGGLTYEQYF
J gene: TRBJ1-4; clone size: NA; V gene: TRBV19; D gene: NA; CDR3 DNA: TGTGCCAGTAGTCGAGGGACAACTAATGAAAAACTGTTTTTT; CDR3 protein: CASSRGTTNEKLFF
J gene: TRBJ2-7; clone size: NA; V gene: TRBV10-3; D gene: NA; CDR3 DNA: TGTGCCATCAGTGAGTCAACGACCTTGGACGAGCAGTACTTC; CDR3 protein: CAISESTTLDEQYF
J gene: TRBJ2-7; clone size: NA; V gene: TRBV27; D gene: TRBD2; CDR3 DNA: TGTGCCAGCAGTTTGAAGGGAATCGCGACGGGAGGACGTTCACCGGAGCAGTACTTC; CDR3 protein: CASSLKGIATGGRSPEQYF
J gene: TRBJ1-4; clone size: NA; V gene: TRBV6-5; D gene: NA; CDR3 DNA: TGTGCCAGCAGTTACTCGGCTCCCACGGGGGTTGAAAAACTGTTTTTT; CDR3 protein: CASSYSAPTGVEKLFF
J gene: TRBJ1-3; clone size: NA; V gene: TRBV2; D gene: NA; CDR3 DNA: TGTGCCAGCACGGCCCAGGCGAGCTCTGGAAACACCATATATTTT; CDR3 protein: CASTAQASSGNTIYF
J gene: TRBJ2-2; clone size: once; V gene: TRBV5-6; D gene: NA; CDR3 DNA: TGTGCCAGCAGCTTAAAAGGGGCGGTTGAAAACACCGGGGAGCTGTTTTTT; CDR3 protein: CASSLKGAVENTGELFF
J gene: TRBJ2-1; clone size: NA; V gene: TRBV19; D gene: TRBD2; CDR3 DNA: TGTGCCAGTAGTCCCGGACTAGCGGGAAGCAATGAGCAGTTCTTC; CDR3 protein: CASSPGLAGSNEQFF
J gene: TRBJ2-7; clone size: NA; V gene: TRBV19; D gene: TRBD1; CDR3 DNA: TGTGCCAGTACTAAGACAGGGGAACCCTACGAGCAGTACTTC; CDR3 protein: CASTKTGEPYEQYF
J gene: TRBJ1-2; clone size: NA; V gene: TRBV14; D gene: NA; CDR3 DNA: TGTGCCAGCAGCCGAAACCTAAAGGGGGTTGGTTATGGCTACACCTTC; CDR3 protein: CASSRNLKGVGYGYTF
J gene: TRBJ1-2; clone size: NA; V gene: TRBV4-3; D gene: NA; CDR3 DNA: TGCGCCAGCAGCCAAGATATGCTATATGGCTACACCTTC; CDR3 protein: CASSQDMLYGYTF
J gene: TRBJ2-1; clone size: NA; V gene: TRBV7-3; D gene: NA; CDR3 DNA: TGTGCCAGCAGCCAAACAGGACGGGCCTCCTACAATGAGCAGTTCTTC; CDR3 protein: CASSQTGRASYNEQFF
J gene: TRBJ1-6; clone size: few; V gene: TRBV5-4; D gene: TRBD1; CDR3 DNA: TGTGCCAGCAGATCTTCGGGGACAGGGCTTTCTTCACCCCTCCACTTT; CDR3 protein: CASRSSGTGLSSPLHF
J gene: TRBJ1-1; clone size: NA; V gene: TRBV2; D gene: NA; CDR3 DNA: TGTGCCAGAGACCGGGACAATGAAGCTTTCTTT; CDR3 protein: CARDRDNEAFF
J gene: TRBJ1-2; clone size: few; V gene: TRBV10-3; D gene: TRBD1; CDR3 DNA: TGTGCCATCAGTGGGGACAGGGGAAAGGACTATGGCTACACCTTC; CDR3 protein: CAISGDRGKDYGYTF
J gene: TRBJ1-2; clone size: NA; V gene: TRBV6-1; D gene: TRBD1; CDR3 DNA: TGTGCCAGCAGTGTCGGGACAGGGGGTGTTGGCTACACCTTC; CDR3 protein: CASSVGTGGVGYTF
J gene: TRBJ2-1; clone size: NA; V gene: TRBV11-3; D gene: NA; CDR3 DNA: TGTGCCAGCAGCGGGACTTCCTACAATGAGCAGTTCTTC; CDR3 protein: CASSGTSYNEQFF
J gene: TRBJ1-2; clone size: once; V gene: TRBV5-1; D gene: NA; CDR3 DNA: TGCGCCAGCAGCGGAAGGGTGCAGGATGGCTACACCTTC; CDR3 protein: CASSGRVQDGYTF
J gene: TRBJ1-1; clone size: NA; V gene: TRBV2; D gene: NA; CDR3 DNA: TGTGCCAGCAGTCCAGTTGACTACAGGGTTGGGAACACTGAAGCTTTCTTT; CDR3 protein: CASSPVDYRVGNTEAFF
J gene: TRBJ1-2; clone size: NA; V gene: TRBV5-4; D gene: NA; CDR3 DNA: TGTGCCAGCAGCTTGCGGGTCATCAACTATGGCTACACCTTC; CDR3 protein: CASSLRVINYGYTF
J gene: TRBJ2-5; clone size: once; V gene: TRBV6-5; D gene: NA; CDR3 DNA: TGTGCCAGCAGCCTAGGAGTGGGAGACCAAGAGACCCAGTACTTC; CDR3 protein: CASSLGVGDQETQYF
J gene: TRBJ2-6; clone size: NA; V gene: TRBV10-3; D gene: NA; CDR3 DNA: TGTGCCATCAGGACGATTGGGTCTGGGGCCAACGTCCTGACTTTC; CDR3 protein: CAIRTIGSGANVLTF
J gene: TRBJ2-7; clone size: NA; V gene: TRBV6-8; D gene: NA; CDR3 DNA: TGTGCCAGCAGTTACCGGCGGAGCTCCTACGAGCAGTACTTC; CDR3 protein: CASSYRRSSYEQYF
J gene: TRBJ2-3; clone size: NA; V gene: TRBV11-2; D gene: NA; CDR3 DNA: TGTGCCAGCTCCCAGGACGGGAATACGCAGTATTTT; CDR3 protein: CASSQDGNTQYF
J gene: TRBJ1-2; clone size: NA; V gene: TRBV19; D gene: NA; CDR3 DNA: TGTGCCAGTAGTACGACTCCACAGCACTACACCTTC; CDR3 protein: CASSTTPQHYTF
J gene: TRBJ2-1; clone size: NA; V gene: TRBV28; D gene: NA; CDR3 DNA: TGTGCCACCACCCCAGGAGGGAGATTCGATGAGCAGTTCTTC; CDR3 protein: CATTPGGRFDEQFF
J gene: TRBJ1-2; clone size: NA; V gene: TRBV10-2; D gene: NA; CDR3 DNA: TGCGCCAGCAGTGACGGGCCCGGGTACGGCTACACCTTC; CDR3 protein: CASSDGPGYGYTF
J gene: TRBJ1-1; clone size: NA; V gene: TRBV6-5; D gene: TRBD1; CDR3 DNA: TGTGCCAGCAGTTGGACAGGGGACACTGAAGCTTTCTTT; CDR3 protein: CASSWTGDTEAFF
J gene: TRBJ2-3; clone size: NA; V gene: TRBV5-1; D gene: TRBD2; CDR3 DNA: TGCGCCAGCAGCTTGGCGGGGGGGCTCGCAGATACGCAGTATTTT; CDR3 protein: CASSLAGGLADTQYF
J gene: TRBJ2-5; clone size: NA; V gene: TRBV9; D gene: TRBD2; CDR3 DNA: TGTGCCAGCAGCCCCCGGCCTAGCGGGGAGAATCAGTACTTC; CDR3 protein: CASSPRPSGENQYF
J gene: TRBJ1-5; clone size: NA; V gene: TRBV2; D gene: NA; CDR3 DNA: TGTGCCAGCAGACGAGACAATCAGCCCCAGCATTTT; CDR3 protein: CASRRDNQPQHF
J gene: TRBJ2-3; clone size: NA; V gene: TRBV7-3; D gene: TRBD2; CDR3 DNA: TGTGCCAGCAGCCTGGGGACTAGCGGGGCTAGCACAGATACGCAGTATTTT; CDR3 protein: CASSLGTSGASTDTQYF
J gene: TRBJ1-2; clone size: NA; V gene: TRBV27; D gene: TRBD1; CDR3 DNA: TGTGCCAGCAAGGGGAGGGACAGGGCGGTGGATGGCTACACCTTC; CDR3 protein: CASKGRDRAVDGYTF
J gene: TRBJ2-2; clone size: NA; V gene: TRBV28; D gene: TRBD1; CDR3 DNA: TGTGCCAGCCGGGACAGGGTCGTCGGGGAGCTGTTTTTT; CDR3 protein: CASRDRVVGELFF
J gene: TRBJ2-3; clone size: NA; V gene: TRBV10-3; D gene: NA; CDR3 DNA: TGTGCCATCAGTGGGCGTCAGTCCACAGATACGCAGTATTTT; CDR3 protein: CAISGRQSTDTQYF
J gene: TRBJ1-1; clone size: NA; V gene: TRBV30; D gene: TRBD1; CDR3 DNA: TGTGCCTGGAGGACAGACAGGGTCGCTGAAGCTTTCTTT; CDR3 protein: CAWRTDRVAEAFF
J gene: TRBJ1-1; clone size: once; V gene: TRBV4-3; D gene: NA; CDR3 DNA: TGCGCCAGCAGCCTCACTGTGCGGGATTACACTGAAGCTTTCTTT; CDR3 protein: CASSLTVRDYTEAFF
J gene: TRBJ2-5; clone size: NA; V gene: TRBV9; D gene: NA; CDR3 DNA: TGTGCCAGCAGCGTCAACCAAGAGACCCAGTACTTC; CDR3 protein: CASSVNQETQYF
J gene: TRBJ1-5; clone size: NA; V gene: TRBV10-3; D gene: NA; CDR3 DNA: TGTGCCATCAGTGGGGGTATGGGACAGCCCCAGCATTTT; CDR3 protein: CAISGGMGQPQHF
J gene: TRBJ2-1; clone size: once; V gene: TRBV7-3; D gene: NA; CDR3 DNA: TGTGCCAGCAGCCCACTCGGCGGCTCCTACAATGAGCAGTTCTTC; CDR3 protein: CASSPLGGSYNEQFF
J gene: TRBJ2-7; clone size: NA; V gene: TRBV5-1; D gene: TRBD1; CDR3 DNA: TGCGCCAGCAGCGTGGGACAGGGCACCTACGAGCAGTACTTC; CDR3 protein: CASSVGQGTYEQYF
J gene: TRBJ2-5; clone size: NA; V gene: TRBV9; D gene: TRBD2; CDR3 DNA: TGTGCCAGCAGCGTAGTTGACGGGGGGACTCAAGAGACCCAGTACTTC; CDR3 protein: CASSVVDGGTQETQYF
J gene: TRBJ2-1; clone size: NA; V gene: TRBV6-1; D gene: NA; CDR3 DNA: TGTGCCAGCAGTGAAAGCATGGGCCACAATGAGCAGTTCTTC; CDR3 protein: CASSESMGHNEQFF
J gene: TRBJ1-1; clone size: NA; V gene: TRBV20-1; D gene: TRBD1; CDR3 DNA: TGCAGTGCTACACAGGGGGCTGAAGCTTTCTTT; CDR3 protein: CSATQGAEAFF